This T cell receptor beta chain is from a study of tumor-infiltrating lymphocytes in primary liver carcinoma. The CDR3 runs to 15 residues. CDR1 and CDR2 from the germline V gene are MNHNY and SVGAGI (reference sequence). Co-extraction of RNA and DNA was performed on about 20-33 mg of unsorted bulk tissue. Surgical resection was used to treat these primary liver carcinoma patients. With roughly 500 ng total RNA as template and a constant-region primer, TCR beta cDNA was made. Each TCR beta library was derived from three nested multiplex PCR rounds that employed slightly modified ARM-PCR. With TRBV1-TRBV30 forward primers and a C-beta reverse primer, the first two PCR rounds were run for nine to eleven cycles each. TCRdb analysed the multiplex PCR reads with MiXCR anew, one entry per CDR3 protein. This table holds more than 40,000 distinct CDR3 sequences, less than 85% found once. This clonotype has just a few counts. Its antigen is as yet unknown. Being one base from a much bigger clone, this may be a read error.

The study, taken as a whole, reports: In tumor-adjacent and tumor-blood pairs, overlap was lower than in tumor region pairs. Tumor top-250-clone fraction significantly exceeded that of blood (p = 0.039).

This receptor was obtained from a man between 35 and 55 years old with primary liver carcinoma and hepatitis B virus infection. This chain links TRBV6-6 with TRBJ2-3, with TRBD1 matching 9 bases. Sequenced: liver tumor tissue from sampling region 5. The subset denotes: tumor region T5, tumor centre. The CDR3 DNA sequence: TGTGCCAGCAGTTCGGGACAGGGAAGCACAGATATGCAGTATTTT. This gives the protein CASSSGQGSTDMQYF.